Listed below are T cell receptor beta chains from one sample, sequenced in a study of shared clonotypes between healthy human individuals. Profiled with immunoSEQ multiplex PCR; TCRdb holds only in-frame clones, not every one. The sample yields 2 million to 2.5 million clones, 85% to 95% seen once. Input material: naive CD4+ T cells from PBMCs. Receptors originate from a man in his late teens or twenties in good health. Some clones in this sample may be carry-over from other donors' samples. Both conserved end residues are part of each CDR3. The order of the fields is J gene, D gene, V gene, clone size, CDR3 DNA, CDR3 protein. D genes are given only for firm matches. Size is omitted from some rows. Given values are once, few, many or a class for expanded clones.

j_gene: TRBJ2-3
d_gene: -
v_gene: TRBV7-2
abundance: -
CDR3nt: TGTGCCAGCAGCTTATCCGGGCGGCTAGGCACAGATACGCAGTATTTT
CDR3aa: CASSLSGRLGTDTQYF

j_gene: TRBJ2-3
d_gene: -
v_gene: TRBV5-1
abundance: -
CDR3nt: TGCGCCAGCAGCTTGGGGCCCTCAGGGCGGGGAAGCACAGATACGCAGTATTTT
CDR3aa: CASSLGPSGRGSTDTQYF

j_gene: TRBJ2-1
d_gene: -
v_gene: TRBV7-3
abundance: -
CDR3nt: TGTGCCAGCAGCTCCATTAGTGGAGCCGGCAATGAGCAGTTCTTC
CDR3aa: CASSSISGAGNEQFF

j_gene: TRBJ2-7
d_gene: TRBD2
v_gene: TRBV28
abundance: -
CDR3nt: TGTGCCAGCACACTAGCGGGCACCTACGAGCAGTACTTC
CDR3aa: CASTLAGTYEQYF

j_gene: TRBJ1-1
d_gene: -
v_gene: TRBV7-3
abundance: -
CDR3nt: TGTGCCAGCAGCTTAAATCCGAGATACACTGAAGCTTTCTTT
CDR3aa: CASSLNPRYTEAFF

j_gene: TRBJ2-3
d_gene: TRBD2
v_gene: TRBV19
abundance: once
CDR3nt: TGTGCCAGTAGTATACCGCCAAGGACTAGCGGGAGGTTCGGTACGCAGTATTTT
CDR3aa: CASSIPPRTSGRFGTQYF

j_gene: TRBJ2-7
d_gene: -
v_gene: TRBV15
abundance: once
CDR3nt: TGTGCCACCAGCAGTGAGCTCCAGCCCTACGAGCAGTACTTC
CDR3aa: CATSSELQPYEQYF

j_gene: TRBJ1-2
d_gene: TRBD1
v_gene: TRBV29-1
abundance: -
CDR3nt: TGCAGCGTGCAACAGGGGGCCGGATCCTATGGCTACACCTTC
CDR3aa: CSVQQGAGSYGYTF

j_gene: TRBJ2-1
d_gene: -
v_gene: TRBV6-6
abundance: -
CDR3nt: TGTGCCAGCAGATGGACAACCGATTACAATGAGCAGTTCTTC
CDR3aa: CASRWTTDYNEQFF

j_gene: TRBJ2-1
d_gene: -
v_gene: TRBV29-1
abundance: -
CDR3nt: TGCAGCGTTGAAGTTACCCCGGGACCGGAGCAGTTCTTC
CDR3aa: CSVEVTPGPEQFF

j_gene: TRBJ2-2
d_gene: -
v_gene: TRBV5-1
abundance: -
CDR3nt: TGCGCCAGCACCGTCGGGGGTCTTAACGGGGAGCTGTTTTTT
CDR3aa: CASTVGGLNGELFF

j_gene: TRBJ2-1
d_gene: -
v_gene: TRBV11-2
abundance: once
CDR3nt: TGTGCCAGCAGCTTTTCTTTTCTCGAGGAGCAGTTCTTC
CDR3aa: CASSFSFLEEQFF

j_gene: TRBJ2-1
d_gene: TRBD1
v_gene: TRBV5-1
abundance: -
CDR3nt: TGCGCCAGCAGCCTATTCCCGGGACAGGGTAATGAGCAGTTCTTC
CDR3aa: CASSLFPGQGNEQFF

j_gene: TRBJ2-3
d_gene: -
v_gene: TRBV5-1
abundance: -
CDR3nt: TGCGCCAGCAGTGGGGTGGACAGCACAGATACGCAGTATTTT
CDR3aa: CASSGVDSTDTQYF

j_gene: TRBJ2-5
d_gene: -
v_gene: TRBV27
abundance: -
CDR3nt: TGTGCCAGCAGCCCTAGAAGGGGGACCCAAGAGACCCAGTACTTC
CDR3aa: CASSPRRGTQETQYF

j_gene: TRBJ2-5
d_gene: TRBD1
v_gene: TRBV2
abundance: -
CDR3nt: TGTGCCAGCAGGAACCGGGACAGGGCTGGAGAGACCCAGTACTTC
CDR3aa: CASRNRDRAGETQYF

j_gene: TRBJ2-1
d_gene: -
v_gene: TRBV2
abundance: -
CDR3nt: TGTGCCAGCAGTGAAGCGGGGGCGAACGGGCTTAGGGATGAGCAGTTCTTC
CDR3aa: CASSEAGANGLRDEQFF

j_gene: TRBJ1-2
d_gene: -
v_gene: TRBV7-9
abundance: -
CDR3nt: TGTGCCAGCGGAGCCGGGGATAATAACTATGGCTACACCTTT
CDR3aa: CASGAGDNNYGYTF

j_gene: TRBJ1-2
d_gene: TRBD1
v_gene: TRBV6-1
abundance: -
CDR3nt: TGTGCCAGCAGTGAAGCGGGACAGGGCTATGGCTACACCTTC
CDR3aa: CASSEAGQGYGYTF

j_gene: TRBJ2-7
d_gene: -
v_gene: TRBV10-3
abundance: -
CDR3nt: TGTGCCATCAAGATCGACCCGAGCTCCTACGAGCAGTACTTC
CDR3aa: CAIKIDPSSYEQYF

j_gene: TRBJ1-5
d_gene: -
v_gene: TRBV6-6
abundance: -
CDR3nt: TGTGCCAGCAGTAGGGACGGGCAGCCCCAGCATTTT
CDR3aa: CASSRDGQPQHF

j_gene: TRBJ1-4
d_gene: -
v_gene: TRBV7-6
abundance: -
CDR3nt: TGTGCCAGCAGCTTAGCGGGCTGGGGAGGCGGAACTAATGAAAAACTGTTTTTT
CDR3aa: CASSLAGWGGGTNEKLFF

j_gene: TRBJ1-5
d_gene: -
v_gene: TRBV19
abundance: -
CDR3nt: TGTGCCAGTAGTATTACGGGGGCTAGGCAGCCCCAGCATTTT
CDR3aa: CASSITGARQPQHF

j_gene: TRBJ1-4
d_gene: -
v_gene: TRBV2
abundance: -
CDR3nt: TGTGCCAGCTCTAATGAAAAACTGTTTTTT
CDR3aa: CASSNEKLFF

j_gene: TRBJ1-2
d_gene: -
v_gene: TRBV7-2
abundance: -
CDR3nt: TGTGCCAGCATATTAACAGGGAGGAGGGGTGGCTACACCTTC
CDR3aa: CASILTGRRGGYTF

j_gene: TRBJ1-3
d_gene: -
v_gene: TRBV2
abundance: -
CDR3nt: TGTGCCAGCAGTGAATTTGTGGGTTGGAGAGGGAGCTCTGGAAACACCATATATTTT
CDR3aa: CASSEFVGWRGSSGNTIYF

j_gene: TRBJ1-4
d_gene: -
v_gene: TRBV11-2
abundance: few
CDR3nt: TGTGCCAGCAGCCGAGCCGGAGGTGAAAAACTGTTTTTT
CDR3aa: CASSRAGGEKLFF

j_gene: TRBJ2-4
d_gene: -
v_gene: TRBV28
abundance: -
CDR3nt: TGTGCCAGCAGGACACAGGGAGTAGCCAAAAACATTCAGTACTTC
CDR3aa: CASRTQGVAKNIQYF

j_gene: TRBJ2-7
d_gene: TRBD1
v_gene: TRBV11-1
abundance: -
CDR3nt: TGTGCCAGCAGCTTCGTGCAGGGGGCATCCTACGAGCAGTACTTC
CDR3aa: CASSFVQGASYEQYF

j_gene: TRBJ2-5
d_gene: -
v_gene: TRBV21-1
abundance: -
CDR3nt: TGTGCCAGCAGCAAAGTCGGCAGGGCCGGCGAGACCCAGTACTTC
CDR3aa: CASSKVGRAGETQYF

j_gene: TRBJ1-5
d_gene: TRBD1
v_gene: TRBV7-8
abundance: -
CDR3nt: TGTGCCAGCAGCCGGTGGGGGGGGACAGGGAATCAGCCCCAGCATTTT
CDR3aa: CASSRWGGTGNQPQHF

j_gene: TRBJ2-7
d_gene: TRBD2
v_gene: TRBV5-1
abundance: -
CDR3nt: TGCGCCAGCAGCTTGGCCGCGGGGGGAAGCTACGAGCAGTACTTC
CDR3aa: CASSLAAGGSYEQYF

j_gene: TRBJ2-5
d_gene: -
v_gene: TRBV12-5
abundance: -
CDR3nt: TGTGCTAGTGGCATCGATACAGGGAGACAGTACTTC
CDR3aa: CASGIDTGRQYF

j_gene: TRBJ1-1
d_gene: -
v_gene: TRBV6-1
abundance: -
CDR3nt: TGTGCCAGCAGGGGGATGTCCTCTGAAGCTTTCTTT
CDR3aa: CASRGMSSEAFF

j_gene: TRBJ1-1
d_gene: -
v_gene: TRBV6-5
abundance: -
CDR3nt: TGTGCCAGCAGGTCGACAGGAGGCTCTGCTGAAGCTTTCTTT
CDR3aa: CASRSTGGSAEAFF

j_gene: TRBJ1-2
d_gene: -
v_gene: TRBV28
abundance: -
CDR3nt: TGTGCCAGCAGTTTGCGCAGCTATGGCTACACCTTC
CDR3aa: CASSLRSYGYTF

j_gene: TRBJ2-7
d_gene: -
v_gene: TRBV9
abundance: -
CDR3nt: TGTGCCAGCAGCTCTGATAGCAGGAGCGAGCAGTACTTC
CDR3aa: CASSSDSRSEQYF

j_gene: TRBJ2-7
d_gene: -
v_gene: TRBV18
abundance: -
CDR3nt: TGTGCCAGCTCACCGAACAGAGGACTCTCGGACGAGCAGTACTTC
CDR3aa: CASSPNRGLSDEQYF

j_gene: TRBJ2-1
d_gene: TRBD2
v_gene: TRBV29-1
abundance: few
CDR3nt: TGCAGCCCGAGGACTAGCGGGGATAACAATGAGCAGTTCTTC
CDR3aa: CSPRTSGDNNEQFF

j_gene: TRBJ2-2
d_gene: -
v_gene: TRBV21-1
abundance: -
CDR3nt: TGTGCCAGTCCCATCGGACAGGGGGCTTATGGCGGGGAGCTGTTTTTT
CDR3aa: CASPIGQGAYGGELFF

j_gene: TRBJ2-6
d_gene: -
v_gene: TRBV7-3
abundance: -
CDR3nt: TGTGCCAGCAGCCCGGTGGGAGGGGGCGCAGGGGCCAACGTCCTGACTTTC
CDR3aa: CASSPVGGGAGANVLTF

j_gene: TRBJ1-2
d_gene: -
v_gene: TRBV19
abundance: -
CDR3nt: TGTGCCAGTAGTACCCAACGGGGGCCCTATGGCTACACCTTC
CDR3aa: CASSTQRGPYGYTF

j_gene: TRBJ2-7
d_gene: TRBD2
v_gene: TRBV5-1
abundance: -
CDR3nt: TGCGCCAGCAGCTTTACTAGCGGGAGTATAAACGAGCAGTACTTC
CDR3aa: CASSFTSGSINEQYF

j_gene: TRBJ2-7
d_gene: -
v_gene: TRBV28
abundance: once
CDR3nt: TGTGCCAGCAGTTTATCCGGGACTCGGGTTGACGAGCAGTACTTC
CDR3aa: CASSLSGTRVDEQYF

j_gene: TRBJ1-4
d_gene: -
v_gene: TRBV6-5
abundance: -
CDR3nt: TGTGCCAGCAGTTACTCGCCGGGGCTGAATGAAAAACTGTTTTTT
CDR3aa: CASSYSPGLNEKLFF

j_gene: TRBJ2-3
d_gene: -
v_gene: TRBV6-5
abundance: -
CDR3nt: TGTGCCAGCCGGAAGGGCCGAGGGTTCACAGATACGCAGTATTTT
CDR3aa: CASRKGRGFTDTQYF

j_gene: TRBJ2-3
d_gene: TRBD2
v_gene: TRBV7-6
abundance: once
CDR3nt: TGTGCCAGCAGCTTAGGACCTAGCGGGTACACAGATACGCAGTATTTT
CDR3aa: CASSLGPSGYTDTQYF

j_gene: TRBJ1-3
d_gene: TRBD1
v_gene: TRBV4-3
abundance: -
CDR3nt: TGCGCCAGCAGCCGAGCAGGGGGGGGGTTTGGAAACACCATATATTTT
CDR3aa: CASSRAGGGFGNTIYF

j_gene: TRBJ2-7
d_gene: TRBD2
v_gene: TRBV5-1
abundance: -
CDR3nt: TGCGCCAGCAGCTTGGTCGGGACTAACTCCTACGAGCAGTACTTC
CDR3aa: CASSLVGTNSYEQYF

j_gene: TRBJ1-1
d_gene: -
v_gene: TRBV28
abundance: -
CDR3nt: TGTGCCAGCAGTTTATCTGCAGGTACCACTGAAGCTTTCTTT
CDR3aa: CASSLSAGTTEAFF

j_gene: TRBJ1-2
d_gene: TRBD1
v_gene: TRBV28
abundance: -
CDR3nt: TGTGCCAGCGGGACAGGGGGCGATGGGACTAACTATGGCTACACCTTC
CDR3aa: CASGTGGDGTNYGYTF

j_gene: TRBJ2-7
d_gene: TRBD1
v_gene: TRBV28
abundance: -
CDR3nt: TGTGCCAGCAGGGAAGGGACAGGGGGCCAAAAACTGTACTTC
CDR3aa: CASREGTGGQKLYF

j_gene: TRBJ1-2
d_gene: -
v_gene: TRBV27
abundance: -
CDR3nt: TGTGCCAGCAGTTTACGGGACGGCTATGGCTACACCTTC
CDR3aa: CASSLRDGYGYTF

j_gene: TRBJ1-2
d_gene: -
v_gene: TRBV2
abundance: -
CDR3nt: TGTGCCAGCAGTTCGACAGCGGGGGGTGGCTACACCTTC
CDR3aa: CASSSTAGGGYTF

j_gene: TRBJ1-3
d_gene: TRBD1
v_gene: TRBV7-9
abundance: -
CDR3nt: TGTGCCAGCAGCTCCGCGTGGACAGGGGTGGAAAATTCTGGAAACACCATATATTTT
CDR3aa: CASSSAWTGVENSGNTIYF

j_gene: TRBJ2-1
d_gene: TRBD2
v_gene: TRBV30
abundance: once
CDR3nt: TGTGCCTGGAGCTCCGGGACTAGCGGGCGGGACTCCTACAATGAGCAGTTCTTC
CDR3aa: CAWSSGTSGRDSYNEQFF

j_gene: TRBJ1-1
d_gene: -
v_gene: TRBV28
abundance: -
CDR3nt: TGTGCCAGCAGTTTAATGTCGTTAGCCACGAACACTGAAGCTTTCTTT
CDR3aa: CASSLMSLATNTEAFF

j_gene: TRBJ1-6
d_gene: -
v_gene: TRBV6-5
abundance: -
CDR3nt: TGTGCCAGCAGTTACTCGAATCGGAGGCAGTCACCCCTCCACTTT
CDR3aa: CASSYSNRRQSPLHF